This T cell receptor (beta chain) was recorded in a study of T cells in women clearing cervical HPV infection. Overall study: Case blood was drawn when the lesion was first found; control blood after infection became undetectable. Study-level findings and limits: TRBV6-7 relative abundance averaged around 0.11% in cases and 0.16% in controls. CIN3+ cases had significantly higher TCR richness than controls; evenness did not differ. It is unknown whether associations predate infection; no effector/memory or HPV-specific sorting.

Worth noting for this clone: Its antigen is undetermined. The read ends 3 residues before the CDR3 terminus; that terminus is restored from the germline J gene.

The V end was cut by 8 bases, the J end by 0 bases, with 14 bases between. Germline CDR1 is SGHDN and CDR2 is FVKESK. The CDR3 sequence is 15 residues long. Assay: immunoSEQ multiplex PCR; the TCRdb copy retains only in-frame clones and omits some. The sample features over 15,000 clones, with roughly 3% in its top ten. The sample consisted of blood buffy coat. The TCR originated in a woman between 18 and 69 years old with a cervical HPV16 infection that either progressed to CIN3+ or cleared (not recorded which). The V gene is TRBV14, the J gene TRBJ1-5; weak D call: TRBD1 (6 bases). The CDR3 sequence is CASLPQGDSNQPQHF. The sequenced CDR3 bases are TGTGCCAGCTTACCACAGGGTGATAGCAATCAGCCC.